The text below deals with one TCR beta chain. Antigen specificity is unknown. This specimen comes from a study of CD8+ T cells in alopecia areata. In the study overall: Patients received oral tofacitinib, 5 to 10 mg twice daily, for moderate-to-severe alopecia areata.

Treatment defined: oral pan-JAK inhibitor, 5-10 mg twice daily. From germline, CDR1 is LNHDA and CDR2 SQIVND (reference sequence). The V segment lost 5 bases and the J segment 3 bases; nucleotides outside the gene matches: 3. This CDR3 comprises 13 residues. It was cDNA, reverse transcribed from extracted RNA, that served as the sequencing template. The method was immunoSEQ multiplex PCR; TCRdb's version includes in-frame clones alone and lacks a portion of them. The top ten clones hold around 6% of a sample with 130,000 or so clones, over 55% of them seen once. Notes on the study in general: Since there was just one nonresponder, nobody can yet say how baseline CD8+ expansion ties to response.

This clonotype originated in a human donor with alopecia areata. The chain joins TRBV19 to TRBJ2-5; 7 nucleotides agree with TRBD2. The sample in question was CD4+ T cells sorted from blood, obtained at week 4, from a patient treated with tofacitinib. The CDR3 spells CASSESGKETQYF. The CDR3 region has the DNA TGTGCCAGTAGTGAGAGCGGGAAAGAGACCCAGTACTTC.